Listed below are T cell receptor beta chains from one sample, sequenced in a study of response to subunit inactivated influenza vaccine. TCRdb used MiXCR to reprocess the RT-PCR reads, holding one entry per CDR3 protein. The sample lists 560,000 or so distinct CDR3 sequences, 6.5% to 8% seen once, with over 10% in the top ten. The starting material was PBMCs from blood, obtained 23 months after vaccination. These receptors were obtained from a man aged 50 to 69 who received an inactivated influenza vaccine. Each CDR3 is given with its conserved first and last residue. The D gene is left open where the match is weak. Not every row has a clone size; where given, it reads once, few, many or a size class.

clone size: NA; V gene: TRBV12-3/TRBV12-4; D gene: TRBD1; J gene: TRBJ1-4; CDR3 protein: CASSIRTGGTNEKLFF; CDR3 DNA: TGTGCCAGCAGTATCCGGACAGGCGGAACTAATGAAAAACTGTTTTTT
clone size: many; V gene: TRBV28; D gene: NA; J gene: TRBJ2-3; CDR3 protein: CASSPLGSTDTQYF; CDR3 DNA: TGTGCCAGCAGTCCCCTGGGTAGCACAGATACGCAGTATTTT
clone size: NA; V gene: TRBV27; D gene: NA; J gene: TRBJ2-7; CDR3 protein: CASRDLGAQSSYEQYF; CDR3 DNA: TGTGCCAGCAGAGATTTGGGGGCCCAGAGCTCCTACGAGCAGTACTTC
clone size: few; V gene: TRBV4-2; D gene: NA; J gene: TRBJ1-1; CDR3 protein: CASSQDVTSGLATEAFF; CDR3 DNA: TGTGCCAGCAGCCAAGACGTTACAAGTGGCTTGGCCACTGAAGCTTTCTTT
clone size: few; V gene: TRBV6-6; D gene: NA; J gene: TRBJ1-1; CDR3 protein: CASKAQANTEAFF; CDR3 DNA: TGTGCCAGCAAGGCACAGGCGAACACTGAAGCTTTCTTT
clone size: few; V gene: TRBV29-1; D gene: TRBD1; J gene: TRBJ1-2; CDR3 protein: CSVDRTGGQDYGYTF; CDR3 DNA: TGCAGCGTTGACAGGACAGGGGGACAAGACTATGGCTACACCTTC
clone size: few; V gene: TRBV20-1; D gene: NA; J gene: TRBJ2-7; CDR3 protein: CSATTDGEQYF; CDR3 DNA: TGCAGTGCTACCACCGATGGCGAGCAGTACTTC
clone size: many; V gene: TRBV12-3/TRBV12-4; D gene: TRBD1; J gene: TRBJ1-2; CDR3 protein: CASSGRQGAYGYTF; CDR3 DNA: TGTGCCAGCAGTGGAAGACAGGGGGCCTATGGCTACACCTTC
clone size: NA; V gene: TRBV20-1; D gene: NA; J gene: TRBJ2-3; CDR3 protein: CSARDPGRRVTDTQYF; CDR3 DNA: TGCAGTGCTAGAGATCCCGGGAGAAGGGTCACAGATACGCAGTATTTT
clone size: many; V gene: TRBV11-2; D gene: NA; J gene: TRBJ1-3; CDR3 protein: CASSPGTYVGNTIYF; CDR3 DNA: TGTGCCAGCAGCCCCGGGACTTACGTGGGAAACACCATATATTTT
clone size: NA; V gene: TRBV4-3; D gene: TRBD1; J gene: TRBJ2-1; CDR3 protein: CASSQGAGTGADNEQFF; CDR3 DNA: TGCGCCAGCAGCCAGGGCGCCGGGACAGGGGCTGACAATGAGCAGTTCTTC
clone size: NA; V gene: TRBV10-3; D gene: NA; J gene: TRBJ1-5; CDR3 protein: CAISAGQHSNQPQHF; CDR3 DNA: TGTGCCATCAGTGCCGGACAACATAGCAATCAGCCCCAGCATTTT
clone size: NA; V gene: TRBV24-1; D gene: NA; J gene: TRBJ2-5; CDR3 protein: CATSDLRRHQETQYF; CDR3 DNA: TGTGCCACCAGTGATTTGAGGCGGCACCAAGAGACCCAGTACTTC
clone size: NA; V gene: TRBV28; D gene: TRBD1; J gene: TRBJ2-6; CDR3 protein: CASSLARQGASGANVLTF; CDR3 DNA: TGTGCCAGCAGCCTAGCAAGACAGGGGGCTTCTGGGGCCAACGTCCTGACTTTC
clone size: many; V gene: TRBV20-1; D gene: TRBD1; J gene: TRBJ1-5; CDR3 protein: CSARTGVNQPQHF; CDR3 DNA: TGCAGTGCGCGTACAGGGGTCAATCAGCCCCAGCATTTT
clone size: many; V gene: TRBV20-1; D gene: TRBD1; J gene: TRBJ2-2; CDR3 protein: CSARGTANTGELFF; CDR3 DNA: TGCAGTGCTAGGGGGACAGCCAACACCGGGGAGCTGTTTTTT
clone size: many; V gene: TRBV24-1; D gene: NA; J gene: TRBJ2-2; CDR3 protein: CATSEQLSANTGELFF; CDR3 DNA: TGTGCCACCAGTGAACAGTTATCCGCGAACACCGGGGAGCTGTTTTTT
clone size: many; V gene: TRBV5-1; D gene: TRBD2; J gene: TRBJ2-5; CDR3 protein: CASSLEAGGETQYF; CDR3 DNA: TGCGCCAGCAGCTTGGAAGCGGGGGGGGAGACCCAGTACTTC
clone size: NA; V gene: TRBV20-1; D gene: TRBD1; J gene: TRBJ2-3; CDR3 protein: CSAKSLDRGSSDTQYF; CDR3 DNA: TGCAGTGCTAAGAGCCTTGACAGGGGGAGTTCAGATACGCAGTATTTT
clone size: many; V gene: TRBV20-1; D gene: NA; J gene: TRBJ2-7; CDR3 protein: CSADDRSWGYEQYF; CDR3 DNA: TGCAGTGCTGATGACAGGAGCTGGGGCTACGAGCAGTACTTC
clone size: NA; V gene: TRBV5-1; D gene: NA; J gene: TRBJ2-2; CDR3 protein: CASSLLDTGELFF; CDR3 DNA: TGCGCCAGCAGCTTATTAGACACCGGGGAGCTGTTTTTT
clone size: many; V gene: TRBV24-1; D gene: TRBD2; J gene: TRBJ2-3; CDR3 protein: CATSDLRSGRADTQYF; CDR3 DNA: TGTGCCACCAGTGACCTACGGAGCGGGAGAGCAGATACGCAGTATTTT
clone size: many; V gene: TRBV25-1; D gene: TRBD1; J gene: TRBJ1-4; CDR3 protein: CASSLRDREKLFF; CDR3 DNA: TGTGCCAGCAGTCTCCGGGACAGAGAAAAACTGTTTTTT
clone size: NA; V gene: TRBV18; D gene: NA; J gene: TRBJ2-3; CDR3 protein: CASSPAPFSTDTQYF; CDR3 DNA: TGTGCCAGCTCACCAGCGCCCTTCTCCACAGATACGCAGTATTTT
clone size: few; V gene: TRBV27; D gene: TRBD2; J gene: TRBJ2-1; CDR3 protein: CASSFRSGTSYNEQFF; CDR3 DNA: TGTGCCAGCAGTTTCCGCAGCGGGACCTCCTACAATGAGCAGTTCTTC
clone size: many; V gene: TRBV9; D gene: TRBD1; J gene: TRBJ2-2; CDR3 protein: CASSVYPGQSNTGELFF; CDR3 DNA: TGTGCCAGCAGCGTATACCCGGGACAGTCGAACACCGGGGAGCTGTTTTTT
clone size: NA; V gene: TRBV20-1; D gene: NA; J gene: TRBJ2-1; CDR3 protein: CSARDSWSLGQFF; CDR3 DNA: TGCAGTGCTAGAGATTCCTGGTCCCTCGGGCAGTTCTTC
clone size: NA; V gene: TRBV6-2/TRBV6-3; D gene: NA; J gene: TRBJ2-7; CDR3 protein: CASSYTDGYYEQYF; CDR3 DNA: TGTGCCAGCAGTTACACGGACGGTTACTACGAGCAGTACTTC
clone size: NA; V gene: TRBV29-1; D gene: NA; J gene: TRBJ2-1; CDR3 protein: CSVAPYNEQFF; CDR3 DNA: TGCAGCGTAGCACCGTACAATGAGCAGTTCTTC
clone size: many; V gene: TRBV6-5; D gene: NA; J gene: TRBJ2-7; CDR3 protein: CASSIRDISYEQYF; CDR3 DNA: TGTGCCAGCAGTATACGGGACATATCCTACGAGCAGTACTTC
clone size: many; V gene: TRBV6-1; D gene: TRBD1; J gene: TRBJ1-2; CDR3 protein: CASRSRQGSGGYTF; CDR3 DNA: TGTGCCAGCAGAAGCCGACAGGGGTCTGGAGGCTACACCTTC
clone size: many; V gene: TRBV12-3/TRBV12-4; D gene: TRBD1; J gene: TRBJ2-2; CDR3 protein: CASSPGQGAAGELFF; CDR3 DNA: TGTGCCAGCAGCCCTGGCCAGGGGGCGGCCGGGGAGCTGTTTTTT
clone size: few; V gene: TRBV5-1; D gene: NA; J gene: TRBJ2-1; CDR3 protein: CASRRGLTEQFF; CDR3 DNA: TGCGCCAGCCGCAGGGGTTTAACTGAGCAGTTCTTC
clone size: few; V gene: TRBV29-1; D gene: NA; J gene: TRBJ2-7; CDR3 protein: CSVRQGGTYEQYF; CDR3 DNA: TGCAGCGTCAGACAGGGAGGGACCTACGAGCAGTACTTC
clone size: NA; V gene: TRBV7-2; D gene: TRBD2; J gene: TRBJ2-2; CDR3 protein: CASRPRLAVNTGELFF; CDR3 DNA: TGTGCCAGCAGACCTAGACTAGCGGTTAACACCGGGGAGCTGTTTTTT
clone size: few; V gene: TRBV6-5; D gene: TRBD1; J gene: TRBJ2-7; CDR3 protein: CASSYNTDRGYEQYF; CDR3 DNA: TGTGCCAGCAGTTACAACACAGACAGGGGCTACGAGCAGTACTTC
clone size: NA; V gene: TRBV20-1; D gene: TRBD2; J gene: TRBJ2-2; CDR3 protein: CSALGLAGGWTRELFF; CDR3 DNA: TGCAGTGCCCTGGGTTTAGCGGGAGGTTGGACCAGGGAGCTGTTTTTT
clone size: NA; V gene: TRBV5-1; D gene: NA; J gene: TRBJ1-2; CDR3 protein: CASSLGRAANYGYTF; CDR3 DNA: TGCGCCAGCAGCTTGGGGCGGGCTGCTAACTATGGCTACACCTTC
clone size: few; V gene: TRBV19; D gene: TRBD1; J gene: TRBJ2-7; CDR3 protein: CASSKQGALYEQYF; CDR3 DNA: TGTGCCAGTAGTAAACAGGGGGCCTTATACGAGCAGTACTTC
clone size: many; V gene: TRBV5-1; D gene: NA; J gene: TRBJ2-7; CDR3 protein: CASSLVPSGSAEQYF; CDR3 DNA: TGCGCCAGCAGCTTGGTGCCTTCCGGGTCCGCCGAGCAGTACTTC
clone size: NA; V gene: TRBV12-3/TRBV12-4; D gene: NA; J gene: TRBJ1-1; CDR3 protein: CASIRTAMNTEAFF; CDR3 DNA: TGTGCCAGCATTCGGACGGCCATGAACACTGAAGCTTTCTTT
clone size: NA; V gene: TRBV28; D gene: TRBD1; J gene: TRBJ1-2; CDR3 protein: CASSSWDRRGYTF; CDR3 DNA: TGTGCCAGCAGTTCCTGGGACAGGCGGGGCTACACCTTC
clone size: few; V gene: TRBV12-3/TRBV12-4; D gene: NA; J gene: TRBJ2-5; CDR3 protein: CASSQTNSGDETQYF; CDR3 DNA: TGTGCCAGCAGTCAAACTAACTCGGGGGATGAGACCCAGTACTTC
clone size: many; V gene: TRBV12-3/TRBV12-4; D gene: NA; J gene: TRBJ2-5; CDR3 protein: CASRQFQETQYF; CDR3 DNA: TGTGCCAGCCGCCAGTTTCAAGAGACCCAGTACTTC
clone size: NA; V gene: TRBV4-2; D gene: TRBD1; J gene: TRBJ1-1; CDR3 protein: CASSQNRGRNTEAFF; CDR3 DNA: TGTGCCAGCAGCCAAAACAGGGGAAGGAACACTGAAGCTTTCTTT
clone size: NA; V gene: TRBV28; D gene: TRBD2; J gene: TRBJ2-3; CDR3 protein: CASSLISLADVRVDTQYF; CDR3 DNA: TGTGCCAGCAGTTTAATTTCCCTAGCGGACGTACGGGTAGATACGCAGTATTTT
clone size: many; V gene: TRBV5-1; D gene: NA; J gene: TRBJ1-5; CDR3 protein: CASSLVPRGTYSNQPQHF; CDR3 DNA: TGCGCCAGCAGCTTGGTCCCCAGGGGAACGTATAGCAATCAGCCCCAGCATTTT
clone size: few; V gene: TRBV5-1; D gene: NA; J gene: TRBJ2-2; CDR3 protein: CASSSGRTGELFF; CDR3 DNA: TGCGCCAGCAGTTCTGGACGGACCGGGGAGCTGTTTTTT